The 22 T cell receptor beta chains below come from one sample, sequenced in a study of tumor and adjacent non-tumor tissue in lung cancer. No cell sorting was done before RNA was extracted from the tissue. The normal lung tissue was taken more than 3 cm from the tumor edge. The library came from three nested PCR rounds adapted from ARM-PCR protocols. TCRdb re-analysed the multiplex PCR reads in MiXCR, keeping a single row per CDR3 protein. The sample holds 100,000 or so distinct CDR3 sequences; 80% are singletons and the top ten take more than 30%. The source material was distant non-tumor lung tissue. The receptors derive from a man between 60 and 75 years old with small cell lung cancer.

For this clonotype: This may stem from a read error, because a much larger clone lies one nucleotide away. V gene TRBV7-9 combines with J gene TRBJ2-1; no definite D call. This CDR3 comprises 12 residues. Germline CDR1 and CDR2: SEHNR and FQNEAQ (reference sequence). Trimming removed 5 bases from V and 11 bases from J, with 13 bases in between. Here the CDR3 DNA reads TGTGCCAGCAGCACGAATCCAGAGCAGCAGTTCTTC. Residues: CASSTNPEQQFF. Drawing the rest from reference TRBV7-9 and TRBJ2-1, the complete variable domain is DTGVSQNPRHKITKRGQNVTFRCDPISEHNRLYWYRQTLGQGPEFLTYFQNEAQLEKSRLLSDRFSAERPKGSFSTLEIQRTEQGDSAMYLCASSTNPEQQFFGPGTRLTVL.

A word on this clonotype: Relative to the germline gene, one junction end is altered; a read error may explain this. This chain connects TRBV29-1 to TRBJ2-1; 11 bases align to TRBD2. In germline, CDR1 is SQVTM, CDR2 ANQGSEA. The CDR3 has 16 amino acids. The CDR3 protein is CNVEVQWLAGGNEQFF. The CDR3 DNA reads as TGCAACGTTGAGGTTCAATGGCTAGCGGGAGGCAATGAGCAGTTCTTC.

As concerns this clonotype: An end of the junction differs from the germline gene, which may be a read error. The genes are TRBV19 and TRBJ2-3, with a weak D call TRBD1 (6 bases). This CDR3 is built from 17 residues. Germline V lookup: CDR1 LNHDA, CDR2 SQIVND (reference sequence). CDR3 protein: CASRRTEDPTGTDTQYF. CDR3 nucleotides: TGCGCCAGTAGACGGACAGAAGATCCGACGGGGACAGATACGCAGTATTTT.

The chain carries TRBV6-1 and TRBJ2-7; no clear D. This CDR3 has 16 amino acids. Germline V lookup: CDR1 MNHNS, CDR2 SASEGT. Written as DNA, the CDR3 is TGTGCCAGCAGTGGGAGAAACACCGGGTCCCATTACGAGCAGTATGTC. This sequence encodes CASSGRNTGSHYEQYV.

As regards this clonotype: The junction differs from germline at one of its ends, possibly a read error. This rearrangement joins TRBV6-5 to TRBJ1-2; unclear D gene. Germline V gene sequence: CDR1 MNHEY, CDR2 SVGAGI. The CDR3 has 14 residues. The CDR3 is CANSVGISNYGYTF. The CDR3 DNA sequence: TGTGCCAACAGCGTTGGGATTTCTAACTATGGCTATACCTTC.

The chain carries TRBV4-1 and TRBJ2-7; D is uncertain. The V gene's germline CDR1 is MGHRA and CDR2 YSYEKL. Deletions cut 9 bases from V and 0 bases from J, with 15 bases between. CDR3 length: 14 residues. CDR3 residues: CASNLTESSYEQYF. Here the CDR3 DNA reads TGCGCCAGTAACCTGACGGAGAGCTCCTACGAGCAGTACTTC.

This clonotype was detected only once. A much larger clone lies a single base off, so this may be a read error. The rearrangement joins TRBV30 to TRBJ1-6; D gene unclear. V was pared by 1 base and J by 10 bases, with 11 bases between. Germline lookup yields CDR1 GTSNPN and CDR2 SVGIG (reference sequence). The CDR3 has 13 residues. In nucleotides, the CDR3 is TGTGCCTGGAGTGAAGGCAGTGCGTCACCCCTCCACTTT. Protein product: CAWSEGSASPLHF.

In regard to this clonotype: Its ends do not fully match the called genes, so a read error is possible. The rearrangement joins TRBV23-1 to TRBJ2-3; D perhaps matches TRBD1 (5 bases). TRBV23-1 has ORF status, its function being uncertain. The CDR3 runs to 15 residues. The DNA of the CDR3 is TGCGCCGGCAGTCAATCGTCCAGGGCGTCAGATACGCAGTATTTT. Its protein is CAGSQSSRASDTQYF.

CDR3 loop: CASSIPSAYEQYV. CDR3 bases: TGTGCCAGCAGCATCCCCTCCGCTTACGAGCAGTACGTC. J is TRBJ2-7 and V is TRBV11-1; D is ambiguous. This CDR3 region has 13 residues. The germline V gene has CDR1 SGHAT and CDR2 FQDESV (reference sequence). Trimming removed 5 bases from V and 4 bases from J, with 12 bases in between.

Of note for this clonotype: Because the CDR3's place on the DNA is in doubt, the DNA is left out and the CDR3 is given as listed by TCRdb. This chain uses TRBV10-3 with TRBJ1-1; the table's D call, TRBD1, was not checked against the DNA. The CDR3 adds up to 16 amino acids, both ends counted. Germline values: CDR1 ENHRY, CDR2 SYGVKD. CDR3 protein: CAISESFGQGANEALF.

This clonotype was seen many times. V and J are TRBV6-5 and TRBJ2-7; weak D call: TRBD1 (6 bases). This CDR3 spans 22 amino acids. The germline V gene encodes CDR1 MNHEY and CDR2 SVGAGI. Trimming pared 2 bases from V and 0 bases from J, leaving 32 bases between. Written as DNA, the CDR3 is TGTGCCAGCAGTTACCCCCAAACCCCCCCCTCTCAAAGGGACATCAGCTCCTACGAGCAGTACGTC. Translated, it gives CASSYPQTPPSQRDISSYEQYV.

The table lists this clonotype with a few counts. A single base separates this from a much larger clone, so it may be a read error. J is TRBJ2-7 and V is TRBV6-2 or TRBV6-3; D ambiguous. The length of the CDR3 is 12 residues. Trimming shortened V by 3 bases and J by 3 bases, and 6 bases separated the two germline ends. The V gene's germline CDR1 is MNHEY and CDR2 SVGEGT. The CDR3 spells CASSYPGYEQYF. CDR3 DNA: TGTGCCAGCAGTTATCCAGGCTACGAGCAGTACTTC.

Note on this clonotype: Because the CDR3 is missing its conserved closing phenylalanine or tryptophan, this is likely a read error. V is TRBV20-1 and J is TRBJ1-1, with D possibly TRBD1 on 5 matching bases. The CDR3 is 15 residues long. The V end was cut by 7 bases, the J end by 1 base, with 19 bases between. CDR1 DFQATT and CDR2 SNEGSKA come from the germline V gene (reference sequence). The CDR3 spells CSDGKLGRRNTEAFS. DNA for the CDR3: TGCAGTGATGGAAAATTGGGACGGAGGAACACTGAAGCTTTCTCT.

In regard to this clonotype: Compared with germline, one end of the junction differs, possibly owing to a read error. The genes are TRBV30 and TRBJ2-5, with D uncertain. From germline, CDR1 is GTSNPN and CDR2 SVGIG (reference sequence). The CDR3 has 13 amino acids. CDR3 nucleotides: TGTGCCAGGAGTCGGAACGTACAAGAGACCGAGTACTTC. It encodes CARSRNVQETEYF.

This clonotype was seen many times. The chain recombines TRBV12-5 with TRBJ2-4; D gene unclear. Germline-derived CDR1 and CDR2 are LGHNT and FRNRAP. The CDR3 runs to 11 residues. The V end lost 2 bases, the J end lost 8 bases, and 4 bases lay between the germline ends. The CDR3 DNA is TGTGCTAGTGGTTTGCGCGACATTCAGTACTTC. Translation: CASGLRDIQYF.

The sample holds a few counts of this clonotype. This may be a read error, as it is one base from a much larger clone. The rearrangement links TRBV12-3 or TRBV12-4 to TRBJ2-6; TRBD1 aligns across 11 bases. The CDR3 has 15 amino acids. The CDR3 is CASRDRGLGAKVLTF. The CDR3 nucleotides read TGTGCCAGCAGGGACAGGGGGCTTGGGGCCAAGGTCCTGACTTTC.

V and J are TRBV14 and TRBJ2-7, with unresolved D. The germline V and J ends were trimmed by 2 bases and 0 bases, with 17 bases remaining between them. The CDR3 has 17 amino acids. Germline-derived CDR1 and CDR2 are SGHDN and FVKESK. The CDR3 DNA is TGTGCCAGCAGCCAAACGTCCGGAGCGATCCTCTCCTACGAGCAGTACTTC. Translation gives CASSQTSGAILSYEQYF.

This chain joins TRBV5-5 and TRBJ2-7; tentative D call: TRBD2 (6 bases). Looked up from germline, CDR1 is SGHKS and CDR2 is YYEKEE (reference sequence). Trimming cost V 4 bases and J 4 bases, with 15 bases left between them. The CDR3 length is 14 residues. The CDR3 bases are TGTGCCAGCAGCCCCTGGACTATCGGTTACGAGCAGTACTTC. Its translation: CASSPWTIGYEQYF. The complete variable domain, with remaining parts taken from reference TRBV5-5 and TRBJ2-7, reads DAGVTQSPTHLIKTRGQQVTLRCSPISGHKSVSWYQQVLGQGPQFIFQYYEKEERGRGNFPDRFSARQFPNYSSELNVNALLLGDSALYLCASSPWTIGYEQYFGPGTRLTVT.

This clonotype has just one count. V is TRBV29-1 and J is TRBJ2-3, with TRBD2 matching over 9 bases. CDR1 is SQVTM, CDR2 ANQGSEA, per germline. The CDR3 is 15 amino acids. The CDR3 sequence: CTVGLAGDITDTQYF. DNA of the CDR3: TGCACTGTTGGGTTAGCGGGAGATATCACAGATACGCAGTATTTT.

This clonotype was seen more than once but under ten times. A much larger clone sits a single nucleotide away, making a read error possible. The chain uses TRBV20-1 and TRBJ2-7; TRBD1 is a possible D gene (6 bases). The CDR3 is 14 residues long. Germline V gene lookup returns CDR1 DFQATT and CDR2 SNEGSKA (reference sequence). CDR3 nucleotide sequence: TGCAATGCCGAGCTGGGACAAGGCTCCTCCGAGCAGTACTTC. Amino acids: CNAELGQGSSEQYF.

This clonotype occurred once. The junction shows a germline mismatch at one end, possibly a read error. The chain employs TRBV7-9 and TRBJ2-4, with 8 bases aligning to TRBD2. Looked up from germline, CDR1 is SEHNR and CDR2 is FQNEAQ (reference sequence). This CDR3 region has 16 residues. CDR3 in amino acids: CASSTGSGSEKNIRYF. CDR3 coding DNA: TGTGCAAGCAGCACAGGGAGCGGGAGCGAGAAAAACATTCGGTACTTC. Looking up the rest from reference TRBV7-9 and TRBJ2-4 gives the full variable domain: DTGVSQNPRHKITKRGQNVTFRCDPISEHNRLYWYRQTLGQGPEFLTYFQNEAQLEKSRLLSDRFSAERPKGSFSTLEIQRTEQGDSAMYLCASSTGSGSEKNIRYFGAGTRLSVL.

The rearrangement links TRBV13 to TRBJ2-3; tentative D call: TRBD1 (5 bases). Trimming stripped 6 bases from V and 5 bases from J, with 15 bases between. Germline CDR1 and CDR2: PRHDT and FYEKMQ (reference sequence). There are 14 residues in the CDR3. Here the CDR3 DNA reads TGTGCCAGCAGTTTAAACAGGAACATAGATACGCAGTATTTT. This sequence encodes CASSLNRNIDTQYF.